Listed below are T cell receptor beta chains from one sample, sequenced in a study of blood T cell repertoires in COVID-19. Clones were read by immunoSEQ multiplex PCR, and TCRdb kept only the in-frame ones, dropping some. The data show 95,000 or so clones, 89% seen once. Specimen: peripheral blood. The receptors originated from a woman in her 70s with acute or convalescent COVID-19. CDR3s include the opening cysteine and the closing phenylalanine or tryptophan. The D gene is left open where the match is weak. Expanded clones are given a class, and other clones once, few, many or no size at all.

NA	TRBJ2-3	NA	TRBV21-1	CASSHPFSEDPDTQYF	TGTGCCAGCAGCCACCCATTCTCGGAGGACCCAGATACGCAGTATTTT
TRBD1	TRBJ2-2	NA	TRBV19	CASSAGTGGNTGELFF	TGTGCCAGTAGTGCGGGGACAGGGGGAAACACCGGGGAGCTGTTTTTT
NA	TRBJ2-1	NA	TRBV12-1	CASSQTRPGRTGLAGGDEQFF	TGTGCCAGCAGCCAAACCCGCCCCGGCCGGACGGGACTAGCGGGAGGGGACGAGCAGTTCTTC
TRBD2	TRBJ2-3	NA	TRBV2	CASREDRSGGSQGTQYF	TGTGCCAGCAGGGAAGATAGGAGCGGGGGGTCCCAGGGTACGCAGTATTTT
NA	TRBJ1-2	NA	TRBV28	CASRERRTNYGYTF	TGTGCCAGCAGGGAGAGGCGAACTAACTATGGCTACACCTTC
NA	TRBJ1-1	once	TRBV7-9	CASSLGQSTAAFF	TGTGCCAGCAGCTTAGGGCAGTCGACAGCAGCTTTCTTT
NA	TRBJ1-1	NA	TRBV3-1/TRBV3-2	CASSPWAGDSVNTEAFF	TGTGCCAGCAGCCCTTGGGCGGGGGATTCGGTGAACACTGAAGCTTTCTTT
NA	TRBJ1-1	NA	TRBV12-3/TRBV12-4	CASSLRGVEAFF	TGTGCCAGCAGTTTACGCGGAGTTGAAGCTTTCTTT
NA	TRBJ2-2	NA	TRBV7-2	CASQITGELFF	TGTGCCAGCCAAATCACCGGGGAGCTGTTTTTT
TRBD1	TRBJ1-2	NA	TRBV15	CATSRGGQSVGYTF	TGTGCCACCAGCAGAGGGGGACAGTCTGTCGGCTACACCTTC
NA	TRBJ2-1	NA	TRBV5-4	CASSANTGIEQFF	TGTGCCAGCAGCGCCAATACAGGGATTGAGCAGTTCTTC
NA	TRBJ1-4	NA	TRBV11-2	CASSSTGGNEKLFF	TGTGCCAGCAGCTCGACGGGTGGTAATGAAAAACTGTTTTTT
NA	TRBJ2-3	once	TRBV19	CASSDRTDTQYF	TGTGCCAGCTCGGACAGAACAGATACGCAGTATTTT
NA	TRBJ2-5	NA	TRBV24-1	CATSDFSPASRETQYF	TGTGCCACCAGTGATTTTAGTCCCGCTAGTAGAGAGACCCAGTACTTC
TRBD2	TRBJ2-1	NA	TRBV6-5	CASSTSLADNEQFF	TGTGCCAGCAGTACCTCACTAGCGGACAATGAGCAGTTCTTC
TRBD1	TRBJ1-4	few	TRBV19	CASSLNAGTGVEKLFF	TGTGCCAGTAGCCTGAACGCCGGGACAGGGGTTGAAAAACTGTTTTTT
NA	TRBJ2-1	NA	TRBV27	CASSSPSGRLYEQFF	TGTGCCAGCAGTTCACCCTCGGGGAGACTCTATGAGCAGTTCTTC
TRBD1	TRBJ1-3	NA	TRBV4-1	CASSQGGQGHSGNTIYF	TGCGCCAGCAGCCAAGGGGGACAGGGCCATTCTGGAAACACCATATATTTT